This TCR beta chain was observed in a study of shared clonotypes between healthy human individuals. Regarding the study as a whole: The authors sampled blood alone, and tissue repertoires likely differ. It was the few donors that limited the genetic and exposure-history diversity represented.

This clone was observed a single time. Its antigen remains unidentified. Each unsorted PBMC replicate got 300 ng genomic DNA, tens of thousands of genomes. Libraries were prepared by immunoSEQ multiplex PCR; TCRdb keeps only in-frame clonotypes and omits some of them. Of about half a million clones in the sample, approximately 71% were seen once. CDR1 is SEHNR, CDR2 FQNEAQ, per germline (reference sequence). V lost 6 bases and J 4 bases, leaving 12 bases between the germline ends. The CDR3 length is 14 residues. The receptor comes from a woman in her 40s in good health. Some clones in this sample may be carry-over from other donors' samples. This chain links TRBV7-9 with TRBJ2-2, with D possibly TRBD1 on 6 matching bases. Sequencing was done on a sample of PBMCs. DNA for the CDR3: TGTGCCAGCAGAGTTGCAGGGGTCACCGGGGAGCTGTTTTTT. It translates to CASRVAGVTGELFF.